The 28 T cell receptor beta chains presented below share a single source sample, sequenced in a study of control samples from healthy donors and cancer patients. Some clones are missing from TCRdb's copy, which holds only in-frame ones; the method was immunoSEQ multiplex PCR. The sample holds 120,000 or so clones, around 87% seen once. Sequenced: blood. These receptors originate from a man in his forties or fifties in good health.

In its sample, this clone was seen a few times. The chain couples TRBV30 to TRBJ1-2; a possible D gene is TRBD1 (6 bases). Germline CDR1 GTSNPN, CDR2 SVGIG (reference sequence). V was pared by 0 bases and J by 2 bases, with 10 bases between. The CDR3 runs 14 residues. CDR3 protein: CAWSVYRANYGYTF. CDR3 coding DNA: TGTGCCTGGAGTGTGTACAGGGCGAACTATGGCTACACCTTC. Filled out from reference TRBV30 and TRBJ1-2, the complete variable domain reads SQTIHQWPATLVQPVGSPLSLECTVEGTSNPNLYWYRQAAGRGLQLLFYSVGIGQISSEVPQNLSASRPQDRQFILSSKKLLLSDSGFYLCAWSVYRANYGYTFGSGTRLTVV.

This chain uses TRBV24-1 with TRBJ2-3, with TRBD1 matching over 7 bases. The ends lost 9 bases at V and 4 bases at J; junction bases unmatched: 12. This CDR3 comprises 15 residues. The germline gives CDR1 KGHDR, CDR2 SFDVKD. The CDR3 is CATGTGVTGADTQYF. As DNA, the CDR3 is TGTGCCACCGGCACAGGGGTGACTGGGGCAGATACGCAGTATTTT.

The count of this clone is one. This sequence joins TRBV6-5 and TRBJ1-2, with no clear D. With 7 bases removed from V and 2 bases from J, the gap between germline ends came to 11 bases. The CDR3 consists of 13 residues. CDR1 is MNHEY, CDR2 SVGAGI, per germline. CDR3 DNA: TGTGCCAGCACCTACGGTAGGAACTATGGCTACACCTTC. It translates to CASTYGRNYGYTF.

This chain connects TRBV5-1 to TRBJ1-4, with unresolved D. Trimming removed 5 bases at V and 5 bases at J, with 13 bases between. Per germline, CDR1 SGHRS and CDR2 YFSETQ. The CDR3 has 14 amino acids. The DNA for the CDR3 is TGCGCCAGCAGGGATGGACGGATGAATGAAAAACTGTTTTTT. Protein: CASRDGRMNEKLFF.

The rearrangement links TRBV9 to TRBJ2-5; D gene unclear. This CDR3 is built from 13 residues. The germline V and J ends were trimmed by 4 bases and 4 bases, with 11 bases remaining between them. CDR1 is SGDLS, CDR2 YYNGEE, per germline. CDR3 DNA sequence: TGTGCCAGCAGCCCAGGACGTCGAGAGACCCAGTACTTC. Its translation is CASSPGRRETQYF.

Only a few counts were recorded for this clone. The chain recombines TRBV28 with TRBJ2-7, with a weak D call TRBD1 (6 bases). This CDR3 comprises 15 residues. V lost 3 bases, J lost 0 bases, and 12 bases lay in between. Germline lookup yields CDR1 MDHEN and CDR2 SYDVKM. Here the CDR3 DNA reads TGTGCCAGCAGTTTGGGACCGGGACACTCCTACGAGCAGTACTTC. It yields the protein CASSLGPGHSYEQYF.

V gene TRBV6-5 combines with J gene TRBJ1-4, with D hard to call. Germline V gives CDR1 MNHEY, CDR2 SVGAGI. V lost 6 bases and J lost 5, with 13 bases in between. This CDR3 is 14 amino acids long. CDR3 sequence reads: CASRLSTRNEKLFF. CDR3 nucleotide sequence: TGTGCCAGCAGACTTTCGACAAGAAATGAAAAACTGTTTTTT.

V and J are TRBV12-3 or TRBV12-4 and TRBJ2-7; D is unclear. The CDR3 has 12 amino acids. V was cut by 1 base and J by 4 bases, with 5 bases left in between. The CDR3 DNA sequence: TGTGCCAGCAGTTTAGTCACGTACGAGCAGTACTTC. This gives the protein CASSLVTYEQYF.

The gene calls are TRBV10-3 and TRBJ1-6; the match to TRBD1 covers 8 bases. Unmatched junction bases numbered 11, after V lost 0 bases and J lost 10 bases. The CDR3 length is 17 residues. The germline gives CDR1 ENHRY, CDR2 SYGVKD. The CDR3 sequence is CAISESLGGQGASPLHF. The DNA for the CDR3 is TGTGCCATCAGTGAGTCGTTAGGTGGACAGGGTGCCTCACCCCTCCACTTT.

The rearrangement joins TRBV25-1 to TRBJ1-1; 7 positions agree with TRBD1. Germline CDR1 reads MGHDK; CDR2 reads SYGVNS. After removal of 2 bases from V and 10 bases from J, the junction contained 13 bases not matched to a gene. The CDR3 has 15 amino acids. CDR3 residues: CASSEKSGRGLGAFF. Written as DNA, the CDR3 is TGTGCCAGCAGTGAAAAGTCGGGTAGGGGGCTAGGAGCTTTCTTT. Variable domain in full (rest from reference TRBV25-1 and TRBJ1-1): EADIYQTPRYLVIGTGKKITLECSQTMGHDKMYWYQQDPGMELHLIHYSYGVNSTEKGDLSSESTVSRIRTEHFPLTLESARPSHTSQYLCASSEKSGRGLGAFFGQGTRLTVV.

The J gene is TRBJ1-2, the V gene TRBV4-1; D may be TRBD1 (5 bases). The V gene's germline CDR1 is MGHRA and CDR2 YSYEKL. CDR3 length: 15 residues. Trimming pared 0 bases from V and 5 bases from J, leaving 13 bases between. In DNA form, the CDR3 reads TGCGCCAGCAGCCAAGAAACCCGGGACCGGTATGGCTACACCTTC. It yields the protein CASSQETRDRYGYTF.

This chain joins TRBV24-1 and TRBJ2-3, with 10 bases that match TRBD1. This CDR3 has 15 amino acids. J lost 4 bases, V lost 4 bases, and 4 bases had no gene match. Germline CDR1 and CDR2: KGHDR and SFDVKD. Here the CDR3 reads CATSDTGTGADTQYF. For the CDR3, the DNA is TGTGCCACCAGTGACACCGGGACAGGGGCAGATACGCAGTATTTT.

This rearrangement joins TRBV3-1 (or the pseudogene TRBV3-2) to TRBJ1-1, with D possibly being TRBD1 (5 bases). Germline assignment: CDR1 LGHDT and CDR2 YNNKEL (reference sequence). V was clipped by 1 base and J by 6 bases, with 18 bases between them. This CDR3 spans 16 amino acids. CDR3 bases: TGTGCCAGCAGCCAAGCCTTCCGGGGGGGTTACGCTGAAGCTTTCTTT. It is translated as CASSQAFRGGYAEAFF.

This clone was detected a few times. The chain employs TRBV5-1 and TRBJ2-1, with D possibly matching TRBD2 (6 bases). Germline loops: CDR1 SGHRS, CDR2 YFSETQ. V was pared by 2 bases and J by 9 bases, with 18 bases between. This CDR3 has 15 amino acids. The CDR3 protein is CASSFGTPGLGEQFF. CDR3 in DNA: TGCGCCAGCAGCTTTGGGACTCCCGGATTGGGTGAGCAGTTCTTC.

The chain is built from TRBV5-1 and TRBJ2-6; weak D call: TRBD1 (6 bases). CDR3 size: 18 residues. V lost 2 bases to trimming and J lost 9 bases, with 24 bases between them. Germline V gene lookup returns CDR1 SGHRS and CDR2 YFSETQ. For the CDR3, the DNA is TGCGCCAGCAGCTTAGGTTGGCAGGGGAATTCCGGCTTCAACGTCCTGACTTTC. Protein sequence: CASSLGWQGNSGFNVLTF.

This chain links TRBV14 with TRBJ1-2; D call uncertain. The V gene lost 5 bases and the J gene lost 0 bases, with 7 bases spanning the gap. Per germline, CDR1 SGHDN and CDR2 FVKESK. The CDR3 totals 13 residues. The CDR3 region has the DNA TGTGCCAGCAGCTACACGGCTAACTATGGCTACACCTTC. It translates to CASSYTANYGYTF.

The chain couples TRBV20-1 to TRBJ2-3, with 9 bases aligning to TRBD2. The CDR3 has 14 amino acids. The V gene's germline CDR1 is DFQATT and CDR2 SNEGSKA (reference sequence). The ends lost 3 bases at V and 6 bases at J; junction bases unmatched: 7. The CDR3 DNA reads as TGCAGTGCTAGTCCCAGCGGGGGGTTCGATACGCAGTATTTT. Its translation: CSASPSGGFDTQYF.

The chain is built from TRBV4-1 and TRBJ2-7; D is unclear. V lost 0 bases and J lost 2, with 11 bases in between. CDR1 is MGHRA, CDR2 YSYEKL, per germline. The CDR3 runs 15 residues. The CDR3, as DNA: TGCGCCAGCAGCCAAGAACCCCAGGACCCCTACGAGCAGTACTTC. Translating gives CASSQEPQDPYEQYF.

This sequence joins TRBV7-8 and TRBJ1-5; D might be TRBD1 (6 bases). The CDR3 is 14 amino acids. The V end was cut by 6 bases, the J end by 1 base, with 10 bases between. CDR1 is SGHVS, CDR2 FQNEAQ, per germline. CDR3 in amino acids: CASRWGPSNQPQHF. The CDR3 DNA is TGTGCCAGCAGGTGGGGGCCGAGCAATCAGCCCCAGCATTTT.

The rearrangement joins TRBV6-5 to TRBJ1-1; weak D call: TRBD1 (6 bases). CDR1 and CDR2 (germline): MNHEY, SVGAGI. The CDR3 loop spans 15 amino acids. Trimming left V 6 bases short and J 1 base short, with 15 bases between. The chain's CDR3 is CASSKRQASNTEAFF. In nucleotides, the CDR3 is TGTGCCAGCAGCAAAAGACAGGCCTCGAACACTGAAGCTTTCTTT.

V usage is TRBV24-1 and J usage is TRBJ2-3; 7 bases fit TRBD2. The length of the CDR3 is 14 residues. CDR1 is KGHDR and CDR2 is SFDVKD in the germline V gene. V lost 7 bases to trimming and J lost 5 bases; unmatched junction nucleotides: 8. The CDR3 region has the DNA TGTGCCACCAGCCCGGGACTACGAATAGATACGCAGTATTTT. Amino acid sequence: CATSPGLRIDTQYF.

The chain employs TRBV9 and TRBJ2-1, with 9 bases that match TRBD1. V was pared by 4 bases and J by 0 bases, with 5 bases of the junction left unmatched. Germline loops: CDR1 SGDLS, CDR2 YYNGEE. The CDR3 sequence is 16 residues long. CDR3 sequence: CASSPGQGRSYNEQFF. CDR3 nucleotide sequence: TGTGCCAGCAGCCCAGGACAGGGGCGCTCCTACAATGAGCAGTTCTTC.

This chain links TRBV29-1 with TRBJ1-1; D ambiguous. Germline assignment: CDR1 SQVTM and CDR2 ANQGSEA. The CDR3 is made up of 13 amino acids. The germline V and J ends were trimmed by 2 bases and 1 base, with 8 bases remaining between them. The CDR3 coding sequence is TGCAGCGTTGAAAGGCCGGCGAACACTGAAGCTTTCTTT. Translation gives CSVERPANTEAFF.

The rearrangement joins TRBV6-6 to TRBJ2-5; D ambiguous. V was trimmed by 0 bases and J by 5 bases, leaving 7 bases between them. This CDR3 region has 13 residues. Germline CDR1 and CDR2: MNHNY and SVGAGI (reference sequence). The CDR3 sequence is CASSYSPAETQYF. The CDR3 DNA sequence: TGTGCCAGCAGTTACTCGCCCGCGGAGACCCAGTACTTC.

The genes are TRBV7-9 and TRBJ2-3, with TRBD1 as a possible D gene (6 bases). The CDR3 contains 16 residues. Trimming removed 1 base at V and 3 bases at J, with 14 bases between. The germline V gene has CDR1 SEHNR and CDR2 FQNEAQ (reference sequence). CDR3 sequence reads: CASSLDRAFATDTQYF. The CDR3 DNA follows: TGTGCCAGCAGCTTAGACAGGGCCTTTGCTACAGATACGCAGTATTTT.

This sequence joins TRBV5-1 and TRBJ1-2; 7 bases are shared with TRBD1. The junction had 8 bases not matched to a gene; V was cut back by 4 bases and J by 5 bases. In germline, CDR1 is SGHRS, CDR2 YFSETQ. This CDR3 is built from 14 residues. Here the CDR3 reads CASSIGTDAYGYTF. In DNA, the CDR3 is TGCGCCAGCAGCATCGGGACAGACGCTTATGGCTACACCTTC.

This chain connects TRBV11-1 to TRBJ2-2; maybe TRBD1 (5 bases). The CDR3 has 14 residues. The germline V gene has CDR1 SGHAT and CDR2 FQDESV (reference sequence). Trimming removed 2 bases from V and 7 bases from J, with 11 bases in between. The CDR3 DNA reads as TGTGCCAGCAGCTTATTAGGGGCGCGCGGGGAGCTGTTTTTT. Protein product: CASSLLGARGELFF.

J is TRBJ1-4 and V is TRBV9; TRBD1 agrees at 7 bases. This CDR3 spans 16 amino acids. The V segment lost 4 bases and the J segment 3 bases; nucleotides outside the gene matches: 9. Germline V gene data show CDR1 as SGDLS and CDR2 as YYNGEE. In nucleotides, the CDR3 is TGTGCCAGCAGCCCGACAGGGCATACGGCTAATGAAAAACTGTTTTTT. Translation: CASSPTGHTANEKLFF. Full variable domain (remainder filled in from reference TRBV9 and TRBJ1-4): DSGVTQTPKHLITATGQRVTLRCSPRSGDLSVYWYQQSLDQGLQFLIQYYNGEERAKGNILERFSAQQFPDLHSELNLSSLELGDSALYFCASSPTGHTANEKLFFGSGTQLSVL.